This T cell receptor (beta chain) was sequenced for a study of blood T cell repertoires in COVID-19. Study context: Samples taken during acute and convalescent COVID-19 were collected in the United States, Italy and Spain. PBMCs, B-cell-depleted T cells, or T cells provided the cDNA or gDNA that made up the material.

This clone was counted between two and nine times. This CDR3 region has 10 residues. Methods used by the authors: Estimates of nucleated cell counts were drawn from the amplification of reference gene primers. Libraries were prepared by immunoSEQ multiplex PCR; TCRdb keeps only in-frame clonotypes and omits some of them. V and J calls and clone size are those listed in that table; D and trimming were worked out from the DNA. The profile shows some 130,000 clones, roughly 83% of them singletons. The chain has TRBV7-5 and TRBJ1-2; TRBD1 reflects the table's D call only, with no check against the DNA. TRBV7-5 is recorded as a pseudogene. The sequenced sample was peripheral blood. The origin of this receptor is a woman between 50 and 59 years old with acute or convalescent COVID-19. The CDR3 loop reads CAGQFFGYTF. The CDR3 DNA reads as TGTGCCGGCCAGTTTTTTGGCTACACCTTC.